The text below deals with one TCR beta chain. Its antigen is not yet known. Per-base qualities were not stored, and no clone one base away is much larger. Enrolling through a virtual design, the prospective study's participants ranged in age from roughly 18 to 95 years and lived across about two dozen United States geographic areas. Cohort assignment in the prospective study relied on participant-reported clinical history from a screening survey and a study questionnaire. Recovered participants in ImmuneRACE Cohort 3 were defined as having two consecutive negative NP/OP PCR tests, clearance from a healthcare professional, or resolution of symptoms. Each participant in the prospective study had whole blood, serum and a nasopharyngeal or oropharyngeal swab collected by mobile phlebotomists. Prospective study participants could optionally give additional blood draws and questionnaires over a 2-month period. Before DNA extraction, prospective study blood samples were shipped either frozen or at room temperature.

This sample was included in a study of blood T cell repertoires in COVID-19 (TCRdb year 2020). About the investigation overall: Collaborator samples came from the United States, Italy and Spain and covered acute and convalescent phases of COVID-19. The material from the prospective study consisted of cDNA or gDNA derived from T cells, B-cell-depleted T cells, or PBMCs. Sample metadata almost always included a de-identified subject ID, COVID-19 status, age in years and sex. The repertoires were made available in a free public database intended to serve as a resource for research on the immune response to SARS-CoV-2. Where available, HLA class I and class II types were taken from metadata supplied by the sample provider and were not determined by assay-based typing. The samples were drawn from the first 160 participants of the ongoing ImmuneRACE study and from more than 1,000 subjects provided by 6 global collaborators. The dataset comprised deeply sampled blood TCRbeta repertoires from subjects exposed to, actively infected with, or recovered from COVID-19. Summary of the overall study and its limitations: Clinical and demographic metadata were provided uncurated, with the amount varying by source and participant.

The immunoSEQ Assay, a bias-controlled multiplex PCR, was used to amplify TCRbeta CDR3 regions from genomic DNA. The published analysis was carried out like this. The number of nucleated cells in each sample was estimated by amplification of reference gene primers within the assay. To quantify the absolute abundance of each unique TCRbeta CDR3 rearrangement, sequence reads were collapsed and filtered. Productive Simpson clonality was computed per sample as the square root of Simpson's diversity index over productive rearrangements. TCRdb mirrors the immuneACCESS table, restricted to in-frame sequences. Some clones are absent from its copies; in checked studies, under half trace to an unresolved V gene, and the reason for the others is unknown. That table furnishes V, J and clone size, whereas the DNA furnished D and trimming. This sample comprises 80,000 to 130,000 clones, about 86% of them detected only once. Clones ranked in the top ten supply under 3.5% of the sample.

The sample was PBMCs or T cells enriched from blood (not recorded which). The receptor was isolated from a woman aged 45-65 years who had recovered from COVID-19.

The CDR3 corresponds to CASSLAHLSNQPQHF. The nucleotides read TGTGCCAGCAGCTTAGCCCACCTTAGCAATCAGCCCCAGCATTTT. This chain is built from TRBV5-6 and TRBJ1-5; the D gene identity is not certain. From the cysteine through the phenylalanine, the CDR3 covers 15 amino acids. CDR3 DNA is the only sequence kept; it has 45 bases, read in frame from the first base. As encoded in the germline V gene, CDR1 is SGHDT while CDR2 is YYEEEE. Deletion took 2 bases off V and 0 bases off J, with a span of 9 bases between the germline ends.